The clone carrying this TCR beta chain was seen more than once but under ten times. These data belong to a study of cytomegalovirus exposure and HLA in healthy donors. The CDR3 runs to 14 residues. Germline CDR1 is MDHEN and CDR2 is SYDVKM. With V trimmed by 6 bases and J by 6 bases, 10 bases remained unmatched. Vbeta (60) and Jbeta (13) primers were used in the PCR. Repertoires were generated with immunoSEQ multiplex PCR, while TCRdb's copy carries only in-frame clones and drops some. Of over 200,000 clones in the sample, under 90% are singletons; the top ten hold over 1%. The source of this sequence is a human donor in good health. The sequenced material came from PBMCs. V and J are TRBV28 and TRBJ2-7, with 8 nucleotides matching TRBD1. In DNA form, the CDR3 reads TGTGCCAGCAGGACAGGGGCACCCGCCGCCGAGCAGTACTTC. Encoded protein: CASRTGAPAAEQYF. Full variable domain (missing parts from reference TRBV28 and TRBJ2-7): DVKVTQSSRYLVKRTGEKVFLECVQDMDHENMFWYRQDPGLGLRLIYFSYDVKMKEKGDIPEGYSVSREKKERFSLILESASTNQTSMYLCASRTGAPAAEQYFGPGTRLTVT.